This TCR beta chain was documented in a study of cytomegalovirus exposure and HLA in healthy donors. Study overall: Among a few hundred genotyped donors, around 81% fell in the Caucasian-associated ancestry cluster.

Turning to this clone: What it binds is not known.

Regarding the study as a whole: For most TCR sequences rarity was the rule, although some public TCRs occurred in many donors. It was reported that TCR beta sequences correctly inferred the HLA-A and HLA-B alleles for most subjects.

13 Jbeta primers and 60 Vbeta primers were used for the PCR. Some clones are missing from TCRdb's copy, which holds only in-frame ones; the method was immunoSEQ multiplex PCR. Its table lists 200,000 or so clones. The germline V gene has CDR1 MNHEY and CDR2 SVGAGI. With 6 bases clipped from V and 4 bases from J, the junction kept 6 bases outside the gene matches. The CDR3 runs 14 residues. The origin of this receptor is a girl aged 2 to 9 in good health and CMV-seropositive. Sequencing input: PBMCs. The chain uses TRBV6-5 and TRBJ2-3, with 8 positions matching TRBD2. CDR3 amino acids: CASSPSGSADTQYF. In nucleotides, the CDR3 is TGTGCCAGCAGCCCGAGCGGGAGCGCAGATACGCAGTATTTT.